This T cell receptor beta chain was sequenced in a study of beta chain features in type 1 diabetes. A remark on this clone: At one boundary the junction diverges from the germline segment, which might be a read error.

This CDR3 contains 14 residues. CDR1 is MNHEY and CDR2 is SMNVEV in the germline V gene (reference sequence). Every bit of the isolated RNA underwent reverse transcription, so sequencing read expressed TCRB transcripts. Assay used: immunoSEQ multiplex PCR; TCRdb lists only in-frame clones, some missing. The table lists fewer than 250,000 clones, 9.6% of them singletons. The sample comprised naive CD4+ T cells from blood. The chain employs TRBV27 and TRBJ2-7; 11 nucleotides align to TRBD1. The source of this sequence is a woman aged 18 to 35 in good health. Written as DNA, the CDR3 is TGTGCCAGCGGTTTTCGGGACAGGGGGTACGAGCAGTACTTC. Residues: CASGFRDRGYEQYF.